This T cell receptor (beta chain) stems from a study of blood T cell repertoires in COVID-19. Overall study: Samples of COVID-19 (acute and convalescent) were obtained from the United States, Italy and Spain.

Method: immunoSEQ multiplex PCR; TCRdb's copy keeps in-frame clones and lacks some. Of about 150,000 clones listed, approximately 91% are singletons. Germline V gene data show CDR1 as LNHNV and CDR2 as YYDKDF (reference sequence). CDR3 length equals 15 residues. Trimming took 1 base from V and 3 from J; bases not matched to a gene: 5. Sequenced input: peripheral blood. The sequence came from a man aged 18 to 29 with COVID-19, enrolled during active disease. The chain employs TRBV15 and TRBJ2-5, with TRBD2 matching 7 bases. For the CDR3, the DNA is TGTGCCACCAGCAGAGGTCGGGGGAGGGAAGAGACCCAGTACTTC. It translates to CATSRGRGREETQYF.